Listed below are T cell receptor beta chains from one sample, sequenced in a study of PD-1 blockade in classical Hodgkin lymphoma. Profiling relied on immunoSEQ multiplex PCR, and the TCRdb table lists in-frame clones only, not all of them. The sample carries tens of thousands of clones, about 75% recorded once. The material sequenced was peripheral blood mononuclear cells (PBMCs), taken before the fourth cycle of nivolumab. The receptors stem from a human donor with classical Hodgkin lymphoma. CDR3s include the opening cysteine and the closing phenylalanine or tryptophan. D genes are given only for firm matches. Not all rows give a size; the values are once, few, many and, for expanded clones, a class.

V: TRBV11-1
J: TRBJ2-5
D: NA
size: NA
CDR3: CASSLRPGPPQETQYF
DNA: TGTGCCAGCAGCTTAAGGCCGGGGCCCCCCCAAGAGACCCAGTACTTC

V: TRBV7-9
J: TRBJ1-4
D: NA
size: NA
CDR3: CASSLGVRADSEKLFF
DNA: TGTGCCAGCAGCTTAGGGGTCAGGGCGGACAGTGAAAAACTGTTTTTT

V: TRBV5-1
J: TRBJ2-1
D: NA
size: NA
CDR3: CASSLADNRVVSNEQFF
DNA: TGCGCCAGCAGCTTGGCCGACAACAGGGTCGTCTCCAATGAGCAGTTCTTC

V: TRBV9
J: TRBJ2-1
D: NA
size: NA
CDR3: CASSPALLGGDEQFF
DNA: TGTGCCAGCAGCCCCGCGTTGTTAGGAGGGGATGAGCAGTTCTTC

V: TRBV14
J: TRBJ2-3
D: NA
size: NA
CDR3: CASSQVLADTQYF
DNA: TGTGCCAGCAGCCAAGTCCTGGCAGATACGCAGTATTTT

V: TRBV7-2
J: TRBJ2-1
D: TRBD1
size: NA
CDR3: CASSRDRVLYNEQFF
DNA: TGTGCCAGCAGCCGGGACAGGGTCCTATACAATGAGCAGTTCTTC

V: TRBV15
J: TRBJ2-7
D: NA
size: once
CDR3: CATSRDRAGAYEQYF
DNA: TGTGCCACCAGCAGAGATCGGGCAGGAGCCTACGAGCAGTACTTC

V: TRBV4-1
J: TRBJ2-7
D: NA
size: NA
CDR3: CASSQDRGNTYEQYF
DNA: TGCGCCAGCAGCCAAGATAGAGGGAATACCTACGAGCAGTACTTC

V: TRBV5-6
J: TRBJ2-7
D: NA
size: NA
CDR3: CASSSWASYEQYF
DNA: TGTGCCAGCAGCTCCTGGGCTTCCTACGAGCAGTACTTC

V: TRBV15
J: TRBJ2-7
D: TRBD1
size: NA
CDR3: CATRPGQGSYEQYF
DNA: TGTGCCACCAGACCGGGACAGGGGTCCTACGAGCAGTACTTC

V: TRBV13
J: TRBJ1-1
D: NA
size: NA
CDR3: CASSLEAGLNTEAFF
DNA: TGTGCCAGCAGCTTAGAGGCAGGGTTGAACACTGAAGCTTTCTTT

V: TRBV30
J: TRBJ1-2
D: NA
size: NA
CDR3: CAWSVGAPYGYTF
DNA: TGTGCCTGGAGTGTAGGAGCCCCATATGGCTACACCTTC

V: TRBV7-9
J: TRBJ1-3
D: TRBD1
size: NA
CDR3: CASSATGTGGNTIYF
DNA: TGTGCCAGCAGCGCAACCGGGACAGGGGGAAACACCATATATTTT

V: TRBV5-1
J: TRBJ2-1
D: TRBD2
size: NA
CDR3: CASSLGRDYTNEQFF
DNA: TGCGCCAGCAGCTTGGGGCGGGACTACACCAATGAGCAGTTCTTC

V: TRBV28
J: TRBJ2-2
D: NA
size: once
CDR3: CASSSNKWDSNTGELFF
DNA: TGTGCCAGCAGTTCTAATAAATGGGACTCCAACACCGGGGAGCTGTTTTTT

V: TRBV4-3
J: TRBJ1-2
D: NA
size: NA
CDR3: CASSPDGDYGYTF
DNA: TGCGCCAGCAGCCCGGACGGGGACTATGGCTACACCTTC

V: TRBV28
J: TRBJ2-7
D: TRBD2
size: few
CDR3: CASTLSGGSYEQYF
DNA: TGTGCCAGCACCCTATCGGGGGGCTCCTACGAGCAGTACTTC

V: TRBV6-5
J: TRBJ2-1
D: NA
size: NA
CDR3: CASSYVRDDYNEQFF
DNA: TGTGCCAGCAGTTACGTCCGGGACGACTACAATGAGCAGTTCTTC

V: TRBV27
J: TRBJ2-7
D: NA
size: NA
CDR3: CASTRDVSYEQYF
DNA: TGTGCCAGCACCCGAGACGTCTCCTACGAGCAGTACTTC

V: TRBV10-3
J: TRBJ1-5
D: NA
size: NA
CDR3: CAISVGTLNQPQHF
DNA: TGTGCCATCAGTGTAGGGACACTCAATCAGCCCCAGCATTTT

V: TRBV6-1
J: TRBJ2-1
D: TRBD1
size: NA
CDR3: CASSAPGQGRNEQFF
DNA: TGTGCCAGCAGTGCTCCGGGACAGGGACGCAATGAGCAGTTCTTC

V: TRBV18
J: TRBJ2-3
D: NA
size: NA
CDR3: CASSRATDTQYF
DNA: TGTGCCAGCTCCCGGGCCACAGATACGCAGTATTTT

V: TRBV4-1
J: TRBJ2-7
D: NA
size: NA
CDR3: CASSQDSDFYEQYF
DNA: TGCGCCAGCAGCCAAGACTCTGATTTCTACGAGCAGTACTTC

V: TRBV6-5
J: TRBJ2-3
D: TRBD1
size: NA
CDR3: CASRRTGGTDTQYF
DNA: TGTGCCAGCAGGCGGACAGGGGGCACAGATACGCAGTATTTT

V: TRBV18
J: TRBJ1-4
D: NA
size: few
CDR3: CASSLYPGTATNEKLFF
DNA: TGTGCCAGCTCACTCTACCCAGGCACCGCAACTAATGAAAAACTGTTTTTT

V: TRBV4-1
J: TRBJ2-5
D: TRBD1
size: NA
CDR3: CASSQGRQGLRQETQYF
DNA: TGCGCCAGCAGCCAAGGCCGACAGGGCCTGAGACAAGAGACCCAGTACTTC

V: TRBV7-9
J: TRBJ2-7
D: TRBD1
size: NA
CDR3: CASSYSDRVEQYF
DNA: TGTGCCAGCAGCTATTCCGACAGGGTCGAGCAGTACTTC

V: TRBV19
J: TRBJ2-5
D: TRBD2
size: once
CDR3: CASSTQAGGSHTPPWTQYF
DNA: TGTGCCAGTAGTACTCAAGCGGGAGGGTCCCATACGCCCCCGTGGACCCAGTACTTC

V: TRBV5-6
J: TRBJ1-6
D: NA
size: NA
CDR3: CASTYFGLNSPLHF
DNA: TGTGCCAGCACCTACTTCGGGCTTAATTCACCCCTCCACTTT

V: TRBV7-9
J: TRBJ2-5
D: NA
size: NA
CDR3: CASSLGPRNQETQYF
DNA: TGTGCCAGCAGCTTAGGACCTAGAAACCAAGAGACCCAGTACTTC

V: TRBV6-5
J: TRBJ2-7
D: TRBD2
size: NA
CDR3: CASSYSGLGLYEQYF
DNA: TGTGCCAGCAGTTACAGTGGACTAGGGTTATACGAGCAGTACTTC

V: TRBV6-5
J: TRBJ2-3
D: TRBD1
size: few
CDR3: CASSYWGQGVADTQYF
DNA: TGTGCCAGCAGTTACTGGGGACAGGGGGTGGCAGATACGCAGTATTTT

V: TRBV18
J: TRBJ2-1
D: TRBD2
size: NA
CDR3: CASSPDRGLAGGDNEQFF
DNA: TGTGCCAGCTCACCCGACAGGGGACTAGCGGGAGGAGACAATGAGCAGTTCTTC

V: TRBV2
J: TRBJ1-1
D: NA
size: NA
CDR3: CASSVGTENTEAFF
DNA: TGTGCCAGCAGTGTGGGGACCGAGAACACTGAAGCTTTCTTT

V: TRBV11-2
J: TRBJ1-4
D: TRBD1
size: once
CDR3: CASSVIPSGTGVEKLFF
DNA: TGTGCCAGCAGCGTGATCCCTTCCGGGACAGGGGTTGAAAAACTGTTTTTT

V: TRBV5-6
J: TRBJ2-5
D: NA
size: NA
CDR3: CASSLGLVETQYF
DNA: TGTGCCAGCAGCTTGGGACTAGTCGAGACCCAGTACTTC

V: TRBV29-1
J: TRBJ2-5
D: NA
size: NA
CDR3: CSVVRGRETQYF
DNA: TGCAGCGTTGTACGAGGGAGGGAGACCCAGTACTTC

V: TRBV19
J: TRBJ2-1
D: NA
size: NA
CDR3: CASSRKGLTTPYNEQFF
DNA: TGTGCCAGTAGTAGAAAAGGACTCACCACGCCCTACAATGAGCAGTTCTTC

V: TRBV18
J: TRBJ2-7
D: NA
size: NA
CDR3: CASSTGLVSYEQYF
DNA: TGTGCCAGCTCAACGGGACTTGTGTCCTACGAGCAGTACTTC

V: TRBV7-2
J: TRBJ1-1
D: NA
size: NA
CDR3: CASSPVHENTEAFF
DNA: TGTGCCAGCAGCCCCGTACACGAGAACACTGAAGCTTTCTTT

V: TRBV10-1
J: TRBJ2-7
D: NA
size: NA
CDR3: CASSDRYEQYF
DNA: TGCGCCAGCAGTGACAGATACGAGCAGTACTTC

V: TRBV9
J: TRBJ1-1
D: NA
size: NA
CDR3: CASSVGASRFTTEAFF
DNA: TGTGCCAGCAGCGTAGGAGCCAGCCGGTTTACCACTGAAGCTTTCTTT

V: TRBV7-2
J: TRBJ2-5
D: NA
size: few
CDR3: CASSLPMSSQYF
DNA: TGTGCCAGCAGCTTGCCAATGAGTTCCCAGTACTTC

V: TRBV19
J: TRBJ1-5
D: NA
size: NA
CDR3: CASSPDVVQPQHF
DNA: TGTGCCAGTAGCCCTGACGTGGTTCAGCCCCAGCATTTT

V: TRBV27
J: TRBJ2-6
D: NA
size: NA
CDR3: CASSLGSGANVLTF
DNA: TGTGCCAGCAGTTTAGGCTCTGGGGCCAACGTCCTGACTTTC

V: TRBV5-1
J: TRBJ1-1
D: NA
size: NA
CDR3: CASSDAGLRNTEAFF
DNA: TGCGCCAGCAGCGACGCAGGACTCCGGAACACTGAAGCTTTCTTT

V: TRBV5-1
J: TRBJ1-2
D: NA
size: NA
CDR3: CASSLSPQARGREDGYTF
DNA: TGCGCCAGCAGCTTGTCCCCCCAGGCCCGGGGGCGGGAGGATGGCTACACCTTC

V: TRBV4-1
J: TRBJ2-1
D: NA
size: NA
CDR3: CASSPIGGTYNEQFF
DNA: TGCGCCAGCAGCCCCATCGGAGGGACCTACAATGAGCAGTTCTTC

V: TRBV7-3
J: TRBJ2-5
D: NA
size: NA
CDR3: CASSQQVQETQYF
DNA: TGTGCCAGCAGCCAACAGGTTCAAGAGACCCAGTACTTC

V: TRBV10-1
J: TRBJ2-2
D: TRBD1
size: NA
CDR3: CASSESDRTNTGELFF
DNA: TGCGCCAGCAGTGAATCGGACAGGACAAACACCGGGGAGCTGTTTTTT

V: TRBV6-1
J: TRBJ2-7
D: TRBD1
size: NA
CDR3: CASTDRGTYEQYF
DNA: TGTGCCAGCACCGACAGGGGGACTTACGAGCAGTACTTC

V: TRBV7-3
J: TRBJ2-1
D: TRBD2
size: NA
CDR3: CASSLTDGAGYEQFF
DNA: TGTGCCAGCAGCTTAACGGATGGAGCGGGATATGAGCAGTTCTTC

V: TRBV29-1
J: TRBJ1-1
D: NA
size: NA
CDR3: CSTPGPLNTEAFF
DNA: TGCAGCACCCCAGGGCCTTTGAACACTGAAGCTTTCTTT

V: TRBV18
J: TRBJ2-5
D: NA
size: NA
CDR3: CASSPLDSWREETQYF
DNA: TGTGCCAGCTCGCCCCTGGACAGTTGGAGGGAAGAGACCCAGTACTTC

V: TRBV9
J: TRBJ1-3
D: NA
size: NA
CDR3: CASSVTTDSGNTIYF
DNA: TGTGCCAGCAGCGTTACTACAGACTCTGGAAACACCATATATTTT

V: TRBV6-5
J: TRBJ2-1
D: NA
size: NA
CDR3: CASSYSSRGNEQFF
DNA: TGTGCCAGCAGTTACTCGTCCAGGGGCAATGAGCAGTTCTTC

V: TRBV7-2
J: TRBJ2-7
D: TRBD2
size: NA
CDR3: CASSLGLAPGEQYF
DNA: TGTGCCAGCAGCTTGGGACTAGCCCCTGGCGAGCAGTACTTC

V: TRBV6-5
J: TRBJ2-7
D: TRBD1
size: NA
CDR3: CASRRRTGPYEQYF
DNA: TGTGCCAGCAGACGCAGGACAGGACCCTACGAGCAGTACTTC